Here is one TCR beta chain with its context. Antigen: not known. Some clones are missing from TCRdb's copy, which holds only in-frame ones; the method was immunoSEQ multiplex PCR. The sample shows 90,000 to 150,000 clones, around nine tenths of them seen only once. This CDR3 contains 14 residues. Germline V gives CDR1 LGHDT, CDR2 YNNKEL (reference sequence). The V end was cut by 2 bases, the J end by 3 bases, with 11 bases between. The data were obtained in a study of T cell responses to AZD1222 COVID-19 vaccine. Study outcomes and limitations: Clonal diversity was possibly underestimated, and the donors were mostly white British, with more females. Two AZD1222 doses significantly raised spike-specific TCR breadth and depth over controls. In all cases, repertoires were sampled only after the peak T cell response.

This TCR was sampled from an adult in good health. The chain employs TRBV3-1 (or the pseudogene TRBV3-2) and TRBJ2-7; tentatively, D is TRBD1 (6 bases). The sample was peripheral blood, taken on day 0 of AZD1222 vaccination. The CDR3 DNA sequence: TGTGCCAGCAGCCAACTGGGACAAGACTACGAGCAGTACTTC. Its protein is CASSQLGQDYEQYF.